These T cell receptor beta chains were read from a single sample in a study of cytomegalovirus exposure and HLA in healthy donors. The table came from immunoSEQ multiplex PCR; TCRdb's copy has only in-frame clones and leaves some out. The profile covers more than 150,000 clones, with around 84% appearing a single time and approximately 1.2% taken by the ten largest. The source material was PBMCs. These receptors were obtained from a girl aged 2 to 9 in good health and CMV-seropositive. Both conserved end residues are part of each CDR3. The order of the fields is clone size, V gene, D gene, J gene, CDR3 DNA, CDR3 protein. D genes are given only for firm matches. Expanded clones are given a class, and other clones once, few, many or no size at all.

-	TRBV5-1	TRBD1	TRBJ1-2	TGCGCCAGCAGCCTGGTCTGGGACAGGGGGCTGTACTATGGCTACACCTTC	CASSLVWDRGLYYGYTF
-	TRBV6-1	-	TRBJ1-5	TGTGCCAGCAGTTCACGACAGGACCCCCGGAATTTT	CASSSRQDPRNF
-	TRBV10-3	-	TRBJ1-1	TGTGCCATCAGTGGTGGGAATTTAGGGGTCACTGAAGCTTTCTTT	CAISGGNLGVTEAFF
-	TRBV18	-	TRBJ1-3	TGTGCCAGCTCACAACCCCAGGGGCAAGGAAACACCATATATTTT	CASSQPQGQGNTIYF
-	TRBV30	-	TRBJ1-1	TGTGCCTGGAGTTTGATGACCCGCGGGGTCACTGAAGCTTTCTTT	CAWSLMTRGVTEAFF
-	TRBV6-1	TRBD1	TRBJ1-1	TGTGCCAGCAGTGTCTCCGGGACAGCGGACGCCTACAAAGCTTTCTTT	CASSVSGTADAYKAFF
-	TRBV6-5	-	TRBJ2-1	TGTGCCACCACATCTTCGGGGGAATATCGTAGTGAGCAGTTCTTC	CATTSSGEYRSEQFF
few	TRBV11-2	-	TRBJ1-1	TGTGCCAGCAGCACCAGACACAGCACTGAAGCTTTCTTT	CASSTRHSTEAFF
-	TRBV15	TRBD2	TRBJ2-5	TGTGCCACCAGCAGAGGACTACCGGGACTATCTAGCCAAGAGACCCAGTACTTC	CATSRGLPGLSSQETQYF
-	TRBV6-1	TRBD1	TRBJ2-7	TGTGCCAGCATCTATTCAGGGGGTGCCTCCTACGAGCAGTACTTC	CASIYSGGASYEQYF
-	TRBV19	TRBD1	TRBJ1-3	TGTGCCAGTAGTACTATAGACAGGGCCTCTGGAAACACCATATATTTT	CASSTIDRASGNTIYF
-	TRBV6-1	TRBD1	TRBJ2-7	TGTGCCAGCAGTGAAATGGGACAGATGGCCGAGCAGTACTTC	CASSEMGQMAEQYF